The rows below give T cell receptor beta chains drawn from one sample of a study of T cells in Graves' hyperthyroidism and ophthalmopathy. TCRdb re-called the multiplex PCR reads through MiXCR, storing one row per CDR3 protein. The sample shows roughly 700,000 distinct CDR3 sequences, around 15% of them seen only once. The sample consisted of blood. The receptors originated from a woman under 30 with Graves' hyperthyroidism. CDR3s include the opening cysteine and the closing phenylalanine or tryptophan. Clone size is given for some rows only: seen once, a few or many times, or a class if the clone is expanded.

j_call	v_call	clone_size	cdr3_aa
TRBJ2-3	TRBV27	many	CASSPGTVPTDTQYF
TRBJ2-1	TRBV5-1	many	CASSWTGGDYNEQFF
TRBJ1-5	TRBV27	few	CASREVGWAQPQHF
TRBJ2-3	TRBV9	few	CASSPWVITDTQYF
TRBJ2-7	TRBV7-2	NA	CASSLALGSYYEQYF
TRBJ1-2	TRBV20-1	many	CSASRGDSYGYTF
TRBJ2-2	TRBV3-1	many	CASSHGGANTGELFF
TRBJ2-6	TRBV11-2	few	CASIPETGVGTSGANVLTF
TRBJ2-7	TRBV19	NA	CASGRGSYEQYF
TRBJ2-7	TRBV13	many	CASSLARGQSAYEQYF
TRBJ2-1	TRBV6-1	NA	CASTLRGDHYNEQFF
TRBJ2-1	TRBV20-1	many	CSARDGNHNEQFF
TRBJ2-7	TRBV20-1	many	CSALAGPYYEQYF
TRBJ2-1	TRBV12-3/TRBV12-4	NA	CASSLGQGGGSEQFF
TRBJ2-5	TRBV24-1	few	CATSDFGGGGDRETQYF
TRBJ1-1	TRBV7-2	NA	CASSAGITEAFF
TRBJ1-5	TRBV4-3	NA	CASSQDSAGNQPQHF
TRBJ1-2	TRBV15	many	CATSLDKDANYGYTF
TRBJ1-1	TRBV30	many	CAWGRQENTEAFF
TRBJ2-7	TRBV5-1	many	CASSPARKRNNEQYF
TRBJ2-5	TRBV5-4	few	CTSSHTGGKETQYF